The next 4 T cell receptor beta chains were all read from a single sample in a study of blood T cell repertoires in COVID-19. The method was immunoSEQ multiplex PCR; TCRdb's version includes in-frame clones alone and lacks a portion of them. Among some 110,000 clones listed, 75% to 90% were seen once. The sequencing sample was made of peripheral blood. All receptors come from a woman in her seventies with acute or convalescent COVID-19.

The J gene is TRBJ1-2, the V gene TRBV12-5, with a possible D match to TRBD1 (5 bases). The CDR3 contains 16 residues. Looked up from germline, CDR1 is LGHNT and CDR2 is FRNRAP. The ends were cut back, 4 bases at V and 4 bases at J, with 19 bases in the middle. DNA for the CDR3: TGTGCTAGTGGTTCCCCCTGGCAGGAGGGGAGCTATGGCTACACCTTC. Its translation: CASGSPWQEGSYGYTF.

This chain connects TRBV5-1 to TRBJ1-1, with D uncertain. Trimming took off 2 bases at V and 0 bases at J, with 8 bases between the two ends. The length of the CDR3 is 14 residues. Germline CDR1 reads SGHRS; CDR2 reads YFSETQ. The CDR3 spells CASSFRGMNTEAFF. CDR3 bases: TGCGCCAGCAGCTTCCGGGGTATGAACACTGAAGCTTTCTTT.

This clone was observed once. V gene TRBV6-4 combines with J gene TRBJ2-2; D may be TRBD1 (6 bases). CDR1 is MRHNA, CDR2 SNTAGT, per germline. This CDR3 region has 13 residues. The ends were cut back, 6 bases at V and 5 bases at J, with 10 bases in the middle. CDR3 loop: CASREQGTGELFF. The CDR3 nucleotides are TGTGCCAGCAGGGAGCAGGGGACCGGGGAGCTGTTTTTT.

The V call is TRBV10-3, the J call TRBJ1-1, with D maybe TRBD1 (6 bases). CDR1 is ENHRY and CDR2 is SYGVKD in the germline V gene. V shed 0 bases and J shed 2 bases, with 10 bases lying between them. The CDR3 is 15 residues long. In nucleotides, the CDR3 is TGTGCCATCAGTGAGTCAGGGGGAGCCAACACTGAAGCTTTCTTT. Translation gives CAISESGGANTEAFF.